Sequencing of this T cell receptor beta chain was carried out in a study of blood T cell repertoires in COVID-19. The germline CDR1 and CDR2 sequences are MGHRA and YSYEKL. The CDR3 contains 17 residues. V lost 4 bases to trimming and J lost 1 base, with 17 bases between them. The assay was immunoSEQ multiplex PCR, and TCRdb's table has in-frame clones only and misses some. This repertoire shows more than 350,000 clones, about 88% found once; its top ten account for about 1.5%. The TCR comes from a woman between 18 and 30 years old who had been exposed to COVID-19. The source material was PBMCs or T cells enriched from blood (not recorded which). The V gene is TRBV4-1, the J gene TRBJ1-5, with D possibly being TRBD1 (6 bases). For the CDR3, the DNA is TGCGCCAGCAGCCTCGGAGTGAGGGGGATGAGCAATCAGCCCCAGCATTTT. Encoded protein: CASSLGVRGMSNQPQHF.